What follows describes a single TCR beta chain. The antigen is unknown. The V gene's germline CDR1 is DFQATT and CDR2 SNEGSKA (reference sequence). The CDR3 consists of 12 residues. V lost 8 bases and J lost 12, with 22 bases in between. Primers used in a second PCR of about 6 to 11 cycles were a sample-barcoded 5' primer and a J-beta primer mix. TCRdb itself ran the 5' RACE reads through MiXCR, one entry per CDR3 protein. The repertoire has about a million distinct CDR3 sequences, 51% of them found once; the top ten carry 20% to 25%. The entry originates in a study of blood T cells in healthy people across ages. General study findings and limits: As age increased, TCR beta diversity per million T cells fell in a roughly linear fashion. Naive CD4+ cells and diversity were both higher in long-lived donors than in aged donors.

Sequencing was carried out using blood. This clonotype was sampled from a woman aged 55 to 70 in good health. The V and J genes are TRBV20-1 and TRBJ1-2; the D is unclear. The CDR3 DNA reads TGCAGTACCAGCCGGAACTCCTATCAACACACCTTC. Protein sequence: CSTSRNSYQHTF.